These T cell receptor beta chains were read from a single sample in a study of blood T cell repertoires in COVID-19. Clones were sequenced by immunoSEQ multiplex PCR, and TCRdb holds only the in-frame ones, with some missing. The data contain fewer than 150,000 clones, around 89% of them singletons. Material: peripheral blood. The origin of the receptors is a human donor in a cohort sampled during active COVID-19. Each CDR3 is given with its conserved first and last residue. The D gene is left open where the match is weak. For some rows the clone size is stated as once, few or many, or as a class when expanded; others skip it.

D gene,clone size,J gene,V gene,CDR3 protein,CDR3 DNA
NA,NA,TRBJ2-2,TRBV3-1/TRBV3-2,CASSPGGHTGELFF,TGTGCCAGCAGCCCGGGGGGCCACACCGGGGAGCTGTTTTTT
TRBD1,NA,TRBJ1-5,TRBV12-3/TRBV12-4,CASSRGVNQPQHF,TGTGCCAGCAGCAGGGGGGTCAATCAGCCCCAGCATTTT
TRBD1,once,TRBJ2-3,TRBV11-2,CASSLVGTGTDTQYF,TGTGCCAGCAGCTTAGTTGGGACAGGGACAGATACGCAGTATTTT
NA,NA,TRBJ2-1,TRBV9,CASSTRLYNEQFF,TGTGCCAGCAGCACCAGGTTGTACAATGAGCAGTTCTTC
NA,once,TRBJ1-5,TRBV7-9,CASSWGGNQPQHF,TGTGCCAGCAGCTGGGGGGGCAATCAGCCCCAGCATTTT
TRBD1,NA,TRBJ2-7,TRBV5-5,CASSLGQGVDYEQYF,TGTGCCAGCAGCTTGGGTCAGGGGGTTGACTACGAGCAGTACTTC
TRBD1,NA,TRBJ1-5,TRBV9,CASSLGQGPQPQHF,TGTGCCAGCAGCCTGGGACAGGGGCCTCAGCCCCAGCATTTT
NA,NA,TRBJ1-1,TRBV6-5,CASRRGSHTEAFF,TGTGCCAGCAGACGGGGATCCCACACTGAAGCTTTCTTT
TRBD1,NA,TRBJ1-5,TRBV3-1/TRBV3-2,CASSQGGQGGLNQPQHF,TGTGCCAGCAGCCAAGGGGGACAGGGGGGTCTTAATCAGCCCCAGCATTTT
NA,NA,TRBJ1-1,TRBV27,CASGWAHTEAFF,TGTGCCAGTGGGTGGGCTCACACTGAAGCTTTCTTT
TRBD2,once,TRBJ2-7,TRBV6-5,CASKTSGGSHEQYF,TGTGCCAGCAAGACTAGCGGGGGTTCACACGAGCAGTACTTC
TRBD1,NA,TRBJ2-6,TRBV10-3,CATLPGQGNDGANVLTF,TGTGCCACCCTGCCGGGACAGGGGAACGATGGGGCCAACGTCCTGACTTTC
NA,NA,TRBJ2-2,TRBV30,CAWMSGPANTGELFF,TGTGCCTGGATGAGCGGCCCCGCGAACACCGGGGAGCTGTTTTTT
TRBD1,NA,TRBJ1-5,TRBV10-3,CATKGQGGPSNQPQHF,TGTGCCACAAAGGGACAGGGGGGGCCGAGCAATCAGCCCCAGCATTTT
NA,NA,TRBJ1-1,TRBV30,CAWSVSRARTEAFF,TGTGCCTGGAGTGTAAGCAGGGCGCGGACTGAAGCTTTCTTT
TRBD1,NA,TRBJ2-7,TRBV5-1,CASSGGQETYEQYF,TGCGCCAGCAGCGGAGGACAGGAGACCTACGAGCAGTACTTC
NA,once,TRBJ1-2,TRBV21-1,CASSGDREVGGYTF,TGTGCCAGCAGCGGGGACAGGGAGGTTGGTGGCTACACCTTC
NA,NA,TRBJ1-1,TRBV7-9,CASSFPVGGMNTEAFF,TGTGCCAGCAGCTTCCCCGTGGGAGGCATGAACACTGAAGCTTTCTTT
TRBD1,NA,TRBJ1-1,TRBV6-1,CASSESAGTGETEAFF,TGTGCCAGCAGTGAATCGGCTGGGACAGGGGAAACTGAAGCTTTCTTT
NA,NA,TRBJ1-1,TRBV2,CASRLYTEAFF,TGTGCCAGCAGATTATACACTGAAGCTTTCTTT
TRBD1,NA,TRBJ1-3,TRBV11-2,CASSPQGGGGNTIYF,TGTGCCAGCAGCCCACAGGGGGGAGGTGGAAACACCATATATTTT
TRBD1,NA,TRBJ2-7,TRBV29-1,CSVADRAASYEQYF,TGCAGCGTCGCGGACAGGGCTGCCTCCTACGAGCAGTACTTC
TRBD1,NA,TRBJ1-1,TRBV9,CASSVGTGVTEAFF,TGTGCCAGCAGCGTAGGGACAGGGGTTACTGAAGCTTTCTTT
NA,NA,TRBJ2-7,TRBV7-3,CASSPSDNHYEQYF,TGTGCCAGCAGCCCCTCGGACAATCATTACGAGCAGTACTTC
TRBD1,NA,TRBJ2-2,TRBV7-8,CASSFRTGTSTGELFF,TGTGCCAGCAGCTTCCGGACAGGCACGAGCACCGGGGAGCTGTTTTTT
NA,NA,TRBJ2-7,TRBV11-2,CASSLSRVEQYF,TGTGCCAGCAGCTTATCACGGGTGGAGCAGTACTTC
TRBD2,NA,TRBJ2-7,TRBV4-2,CASSQDRSPRLAGDSYEQYF,TGTGCCAGCAGCCAAGATCGGTCCCCGCGACTAGCGGGTGACTCCTACGAGCAGTACTTC
NA,NA,TRBJ2-3,TRBV5-1,CASSSPGGTDTQYF,TGCGCCAGCAGCTCCCCGGGGGGCACAGATACGCAGTATTTT
NA,NA,TRBJ1-2,TRBV28,CASSSGPGGYGYTF,TGTGCCAGCAGTTCGGGCCCCGGGGGCTATGGCTACACCTTC
NA,NA,TRBJ2-1,TRBV6-1,CASSEFGEQFF,TGTGCCAGCAGTGAGTTCGGTGAGCAGTTCTTC
NA,few,TRBJ2-2,TRBV3-1/TRBV3-2,CASKGRSNTGELFF,TGTGCCAGCAAAGGTCGGAGCAACACCGGGGAGCTGTTTTTT
NA,NA,TRBJ1-6,TRBV19,CASSISGQDSPLHF,TGTGCCAGTAGTATCTCTGGCCAGGATTCACCCCTCCACTTT
TRBD1,NA,TRBJ2-7,TRBV27,CASSATADRDYEQYF,TGTGCCAGCAGCGCCACCGCCGACAGGGACTACGAGCAGTACTTC
TRBD1,NA,TRBJ2-2,TRBV7-9,CASSRQGENTGELFF,TGTGCCAGCAGCCGACAGGGGGAGAACACCGGGGAGCTGTTTTTT
NA,NA,TRBJ2-5,TRBV19,CASSIGDGVQETQYF,TGTGCCAGTAGTATAGGAGACGGGGTTCAAGAGACCCAGTACTTC
NA,NA,TRBJ2-1,TRBV7-6,CASSFPGHPRGNEQFF,TGTGCCAGCAGCTTCCCTGGGCATCCCCGGGGCAATGAGCAGTTCTTC
NA,NA,TRBJ1-5,TRBV19,CASSIGPQGEQHF,TGTGCCAGTAGTATAGGGCCTCAAGGGGAACAGCATTTT
NA,NA,TRBJ1-5,TRBV6-2/TRBV6-3,CASSYPSGTSPHGSNQPQHF,TGTGCCAGCAGTTACCCAAGCGGGACAAGCCCACACGGTAGCAATCAGCCCCAGCATTTT
NA,NA,TRBJ1-2,TRBV6-5,CASSYTRTIYGYTF,TGTGCCAGCAGTTACACCAGGACAATCTATGGCTACACCTTC
NA,NA,TRBJ1-5,TRBV5-6,CASSWAGNQPQHF,TGTGCCAGCAGCTGGGCAGGGAATCAGCCCCAGCATTTT
TRBD1,NA,TRBJ2-1,TRBV2,CASSTGQGNYNEQFF,TGTGCCAGCAGTACCGGACAGGGGAACTACAATGAGCAGTTCTTC
NA,NA,TRBJ2-3,TRBV7-9,CASSPRGSRQDTQYF,TGTGCCAGCAGCCCCCGCGGGTCCCGACAAGATACGCAGTATTTT
NA,NA,TRBJ2-7,TRBV7-2,CASSLEQGFSYEQYF,TGTGCCAGCAGCTTAGAACAGGGATTCTCCTACGAGCAGTACTTC
NA,NA,TRBJ2-1,TRBV12-3/TRBV12-4,CASSPQGNEQFF,TGTGCCAGCAGTCCACAGGGTAATGAGCAGTTCTTC
TRBD1,NA,TRBJ1-1,TRBV14,CASSPGQGETEAFF,TGTGCCAGCAGCCCCGGACAGGGTGAAACTGAAGCTTTCTTT
NA,NA,TRBJ2-5,TRBV10-3,CAISEIQALETQYF,TGTGCCATCAGTGAAATCCAGGCCCTGGAGACCCAGTACTTC
NA,NA,TRBJ2-5,TRBV4-1,CASSQEEGYLEQETQYF,TGCGCCAGCAGCCAAGAAGAGGGCTATCTTGAGCAAGAGACCCAGTACTTC
NA,NA,TRBJ2-7,TRBV5-7,CASSLRDTSSYEQYF,TGTGCCAGCAGCTTGCGGGACACCAGCTCCTACGAGCAGTACTTC
NA,NA,TRBJ2-3,TRBV6-5,CASSYSTAGNTDTQYF,TGTGCCAGCAGTTACTCGACCGCGGGCAATACAGATACGCAGTATTTT
TRBD2,once,TRBJ2-4,TRBV7-3,CASSLGGGSKNIQYF,TGTGCCAGCAGCCTCGGCGGGGGGTCCAAAAACATTCAGTACTTC
NA,NA,TRBJ1-2,TRBV10-2,CASSESGTYGYTF,TGCGCCAGCAGTGAATCAGGGACTTATGGCTACACCTTC
NA,NA,TRBJ1-1,TRBV6-6,CASSYIEQNTEAFF,TGTGCCAGCAGTTACATCGAGCAGAACACTGAAGCTTTCTTT
NA,NA,TRBJ1-1,TRBV18,CASSPIDRSSEAFF,TGTGCCAGCTCACCCATCGACAGAAGCTCTGAAGCTTTCTTT
TRBD2,NA,TRBJ2-2,TRBV7-3,CASSPREAGEYTGELFF,TGTGCCAGCAGCCCCCGGGAAGCGGGGGAATACACCGGGGAGCTGTTTTTT
NA,NA,TRBJ1-2,TRBV7-8,CASSLGRGTTYGYTF,TGTGCCAGCAGCTTAGGAAGGGGTACTACCTATGGCTACACCTTC
NA,once,TRBJ2-5,TRBV12-3/TRBV12-4,CASSGTRAETQYF,TGTGCCAGCAGTGGGACAAGGGCGGAGACCCAGTACTTC